This T cell receptor beta chain was identified in a study of cytomegalovirus exposure and HLA in healthy donors. Losses at the gene ends were 7 bases for V and 4 bases for J; bases not matched to a gene: 5. The germline V gene encodes CDR1 SGHRS and CDR2 YFSETQ. The CDR3 has 13 residues. 13 Jbeta primers and 60 Vbeta primers were used for the PCR. TCRdb's copy holds only in-frame clones and misses some; the assay was immunoSEQ multiplex PCR. This sample carries fewer than 150,000 clones, about four fifths of them seen once, and the ten largest clones take about 6.8%. Note on this clone: Its antigen is unknown.

Findings and limits, study-wide: The study flagged around 160 TCR beta chains as cytomegalovirus-associated.

The sample taken for sequencing was PBMCs. The V and J genes are TRBV5-1 and TRBJ2-3, with TRBD2 identical over 8 bases. The sequence came from a woman aged 40 to 50 in good health and CMV-seropositive. CDR3: CASQAGEADTQYF. The CDR3 DNA follows: TGCGCCAGCCAAGCGGGAGAAGCAGATACGCAGTATTTT. The variable domain in full, with the rest retrieved from reference TRBV5-1 and TRBJ2-3, is KAGVTQTPRYLIKTRGQQVTLSCSPISGHRSVSWYQQTPGQGLQFLFEYFSETQRNKGNFPGRFSGRQFSNSRSEMNVSTLELGDSALYLCASQAGEADTQYFGPGTRLTVL.